The present T cell receptor (beta chain) was sequenced within a study of cytomegalovirus exposure and HLA in healthy donors. As for the study in general: A later analysis reported the 95 to 150 validation repertoires used the same platform as the 500 to 800 first-cohort repertoires. General observations from the study: Most TCR sequences were rare, but some public TCRs occurred in many donors. According to the study, some 160 TCR beta chains were cytomegalovirus-associated.

V dropped 0 bases and J dropped 5 bases, with 20 bases sitting between them. The germline V gene encodes CDR1 SGHRS and CDR2 YFSETQ. This CDR3 comprises 17 residues. While the first cohort had fewer than 850 subjects, the donors belonged to the separate validation cohort of over a hundred subjects. TCRdb's copy holds only in-frame clones and misses some; the assay was immunoSEQ multiplex PCR. The sample carries around 300,000 clones, more than 75% recorded once. Concerning this clone itself: Its antigen is as yet unknown.

The TCR was taken from a woman in her late teens or twenties in good health and CMV-seronegative. Sequencing was done on a sample of PBMCs. V gene TRBV5-1 combines with J gene TRBJ1-1; D ambiguous. CDR3 sequence: CASSLARSRDRRTEAFF. For the CDR3, the DNA is TGCGCCAGCAGCTTGGCCCGTAGCCGCGACCGCCGGACTGAAGCTTTCTTT.